This T cell receptor (beta chain) derives from a study of cytomegalovirus exposure and HLA in healthy donors. Study in general: The approximately 120 validation repertoires used the same platform as the roughly 700 first-cohort repertoires (as reported by a later analysis). Study findings and constraints: Some public TCRs appeared in many individuals, while most sequences were rare. It was reported that the classifier diagnosed cytomegalovirus status with high specificity and sensitivity in both the original and validation cohorts.

Trimming took 5 bases from V and 4 from J; bases not matched to a gene: 3. In germline, CDR1 is MNHNY, CDR2 SVGAGI (reference sequence). The CDR3 length is 13 residues. Generated by immunoSEQ multiplex PCR, the TCRdb table keeps only in-frame clones and is missing some. The sample lists 250,000 to 350,000 clones, 88% seen once, with about 0.96% in the top ten. A remark on this clone: Its antigen is undetermined.

The clonotype was recovered from a man aged 25 to 45 in good health and CMV-seronegative. The sample taken for sequencing was PBMCs. The chain links TRBV6-6 to TRBJ1-1, with TRBD1 matching over 8 bases. CDR3 loop: CASSRTGITEAFF. In DNA form, the CDR3 reads TGTGCCAGCAGTCGGACAGGGATCACTGAAGCTTTCTTT.